The clone carrying this TCR beta chain was observed a few times. This CDR3 has 12 residues. J gave up 10 bases and V 6 bases, and 8 bases lay outside the gene matches. From germline, CDR1 is MDHEN and CDR2 SYDVKM. These data originate in a study of blood T cell repertoires in COVID-19. At the level of the study: COVID-19 samples from acute and convalescent phases originated in the United States, Italy and Spain. In each case, the material was cDNA or gDNA derived from T cells, B-cell-depleted T cells, or PBMCs.

Generated by immunoSEQ multiplex PCR, the TCRdb table keeps only in-frame clones and is missing some. Of 150,000 to 200,000 clones detected, 80% to 90% appear once; the ten largest clones hold over 2.5%. The sequenced material came from peripheral blood. This chain joins TRBV28 and TRBJ1-1; TRBD1 agrees at 7 bases. The source is a man in his 60s with acute or convalescent COVID-19. The CDR3 spells CASSNRQGVAFF. In DNA, the CDR3 is TGTGCCAGCAGCAACCGACAGGGTGTAGCTTTCTTT.